What follows describes a single TCR beta chain. Antigen: not known. This record comes from a study of cytomegalovirus exposure and HLA in healthy donors. General study results and limits: The authors enumerated around 150 TCR beta chains as linked to cytomegalovirus.

Despite likely unrecorded immune exposures, the donors were nominally healthy at the time of sampling. Researchers ran the PCR with 60 Vbeta and 13 Jbeta primers. Sequencing used immunoSEQ multiplex PCR; TCRdb keeps in-frame clones, though not all of them. The sample carries roughly 130,000 clones, about 80% recorded once. The trim removed 2 bases at V and 1 base at J, leaving 4 bases unmatched. Germline CDR1 MNHEY, CDR2 SVGAGI. The CDR3 consists of 16 residues. The chain couples TRBV6-5 to TRBJ1-1; 10 bases map to TRBD1. Sequenced input: PBMCs. This TCR came from a woman in her fifties or sixties in good health and CMV-seronegative. CDR3: CASSYRGQGKNTEAFF. CDR3 DNA: TGTGCCAGCAGTTACCGGGGACAGGGGAAGAACACTGAAGCTTTCTTT.